The 18 T cell receptor beta chains below were found in one sample sequenced in a study of tumour-infiltrating T cells in Burkitt lymphoma. TCRdb keeps only in-frame clones here, not all; method: immunoSEQ multiplex PCR. This sample has 500 to 650 clones; more than 65% occur once, and the top ten carry roughly a fifth. The specimen was tumor tissue. Receptors were obtained from a human donor with Burkitt lymphoma.

The chain employs TRBV2 and TRBJ2-7; D is undetermined. From germline, CDR1 is SNHLY and CDR2 FYNNEI. CDR3 length: 14 amino acids. V was shortened by 3 bases and J by 2 bases, with 11 bases between the two germline ends. The CDR3 DNA follows: TGTGCCAGCAGTGATAGGACCGCAACCTACGAGCAGTACTTC. Protein sequence: CASSDRTATYEQYF.

The chain recombines TRBV29-1 with TRBJ1-5; the D gene is possibly TRBD1 (6 bases). The CDR3 totals 14 residues. V lost 4 bases, J lost 5 bases, and 15 bases lay in between. CDR1 and CDR2 (germline): SQVTM, ANQGSEA. The CDR3 protein is CSVAPGGRDQPQHF. CDR3 nucleotide sequence: TGCAGCGTTGCCCCTGGGGGCAGGGATCAGCCCCAGCATTTT.

The CDR3 nucleotides are TGTGCCAGCAGTTTTCCCCAAAGTTACTATGGCTACACCTTC. As protein: CASSFPQSYYGYTF. The rearrangement links TRBV28 to TRBJ1-2; unclear D gene. The CDR3 runs to 14 residues. Germline CDR1 MDHEN, CDR2 SYDVKM. The V and J ends lost 3 bases and 3 bases respectively, with 11 bases between them.

This chain connects TRBV10-3 to TRBJ2-1, with D possibly TRBD1 on 5 matching bases. Germline CDR1 and CDR2: ENHRY and SYGVKD. The CDR3 covers 17 residues. Trimming took off 4 bases at V and 3 bases at J, with 19 bases between the two ends. The CDR3 region is CAISVPEAQDLYNEQFF. The CDR3 DNA sequence: TGTGCCATCAGTGTTCCAGAGGCACAGGATCTCTACAATGAGCAGTTCTTC.

The V gene is TRBV2, the J gene TRBJ1-2; the D gene is possibly TRBD1 (6 bases). Trimming left V 10 bases short and J 0 bases short, with 15 bases between. The CDR3 spans 14 residues. From germline, CDR1 is SNHLY and CDR2 FYNNEI. The DNA for the CDR3 is TGTGCCAACTATAAGGGGGGTTCTAACTATGGCTACACCTTC. Protein: CANYKGGSNYGYTF.

V usage is TRBV7-9 and J usage is TRBJ2-2; D is perhaps TRBD1 or TRBD2 (5 bases each). V was trimmed by 1 base and J by 4 bases, leaving 7 bases between them. The CDR3 runs 14 residues. Germline V gene lookup returns CDR1 SEHNR and CDR2 FQNEAQ (reference sequence). For the CDR3, the DNA is TGTGCCAGCAGCTTAGTAGGGACCACCGGGGAGCTGTTTTTT. As protein: CASSLVGTTGELFF. The full variable domain, in which reference TRBV7-9 and TRBJ2-2 provide the parts outside the CDR3, is DTGVSQNPRHKITKRGQNVTFRCDPISEHNRLYWYRQTLGQGPEFLTYFQNEAQLEKSRLLSDRFSAERPKGSFSTLEIQRTEQGDSAMYLCASSLVGTTGELFFGEGSRLTVL.

This clone was detected a few times. The chain uses TRBV11-3 and TRBJ2-1, with 11 positions matching TRBD2. V was pared by 5 bases and J by 8 bases, with 17 bases of the junction left unmatched. The germline CDR1 and CDR2 sequences are SGHNT and YENEEA. The CDR3 runs to 18 residues. Here the CDR3 reads CASSQDPLLAGGPHEQFF. The CDR3 DNA sequence: TGTGCCAGCAGCCAAGACCCCCTCCTAGCGGGGGGACCCCATGAGCAGTTCTTC.

The chain is built from TRBV5-7 and TRBJ1-5, with D uncertain. TRBV5-7 is noted as an ORF with a role that remains uncertain. The length of the CDR3 is 14 residues. V gave up 4 bases and J gave up 0 bases, with 8 bases separating them. The CDR3 DNA is TGTGCCAGCAGCGCGCGATATAGCAATCAGCCCCAGCATTTT. This gives the protein CASSARYSNQPQHF.

V gene TRBV27 combines with J gene TRBJ2-2; the D is unclear. This CDR3 has 12 amino acids. V lost 4 bases and J lost 6, with 6 bases in between. Germline CDR1 MNHEY, CDR2 SMNVEV (reference sequence). The CDR3 region has the DNA TGTGCCAGCAGTTCTGGGGCCGGGGAGCTGTTTTTT. Its protein product is CASSSGAGELFF.

This sequence joins TRBV5-1 and TRBJ2-6; perhaps TRBD2 as D (6 bases). Germline CDR1 and CDR2: SGHRS and YFSETQ. The CDR3 has 14 residues. V dropped 3 bases and J dropped 4 bases, with 8 bases sitting between them. The CDR3 loop reads CASSWAGGANVLTF. As DNA, the CDR3 is TGCGCCAGCAGCTGGGCGGGGGGGGCCAACGTCCTGACTTTC.

The chain is built from TRBV11-2 and TRBJ2-3; TRBD2 matches 12 bases. V lost 5 bases to trimming and J lost 1 base; unmatched junction nucleotides: 10. There are 18 residues in the CDR3. Germline loops: CDR1 SGHAT, CDR2 FQNNGV. The CDR3 protein is CASSLRTSGKAGTDTQYF. The CDR3 DNA reads as TGTGCCAGCAGCCTAAGGACTAGCGGGAAAGCGGGCACAGATACGCAGTATTTT.

This chain uses TRBV2 with TRBJ1-6, with 9 nucleotides matching TRBD1. V trimming: 7 bases; J trimming: 9 bases; junction bases outside the gene matches: 7. The CDR3 is made up of 14 amino acids. Germline loops: CDR1 SNHLY, CDR2 FYNNEI. The CDR3 region has the DNA TGTGCCAGCATGCCGGGACAGGGATCTTCACCCCTCCACTTT. Translated, it gives CASMPGQGSSPLHF.

This clone was found once. The chain recombines TRBV7-9 with TRBJ2-2; 12 nucleotides match TRBD2. The V gene's germline CDR1 is SEHNR and CDR2 FQNEAQ (reference sequence). This CDR3 contains 17 residues. V was pared by 6 bases and J by 7 bases, with 12 bases of the junction left unmatched. The CDR3 protein is CASSPKTSGSSNGELFF. The DNA for the CDR3 is TGTGCCAGCAGTCCGAAGACTAGCGGGAGTTCTAACGGGGAGCTGTTTTTT.

V and J are TRBV29-1 and TRBJ2-1, with 10 positions matching TRBD1. V shed 7 bases and J 7 bases; nucleotides not matched to a gene: 4. In germline, CDR1 is SQVTM, CDR2 ANQGSEA. The CDR3 spans 12 residues. The CDR3: CSADRGRNEQFF. CDR3 nucleotide sequence: TGCAGCGCAGACAGGGGGCGGAATGAGCAGTTCTTC.

The chain combines TRBV4-2 with TRBJ1-5; a weak D match, TRBD1 (6 bases). The ends were cut back, 3 bases at V and 5 bases at J, with 14 bases in the middle. Germline V lookup: CDR1 LGHNA, CDR2 YNFKEQ. The CDR3 is 15 residues long. The CDR3 region is CASSHLRQADQPQHF. DNA of the CDR3: TGTGCCAGCAGCCATTTAAGACAGGCCGATCAGCCCCAGCATTTT.

The V call is TRBV7-2, the J call TRBJ1-3, with a tentative D call TRBD1 (5 bases). Deletions cut 5 bases from V and 2 bases from J, with 10 bases between. CDR3 size: 14 residues. Germline lookup yields CDR1 SGHTA and CDR2 FQGNSA. The CDR3 sequence: CASSQLGAGNTIYF. The CDR3 DNA reads as TGTGCCAGCAGCCAACTGGGGGCTGGAAACACCATATATTTT.

As DNA, the CDR3 is TGTGCCAGCAGCTCAGGGGGCGCCGCTTTCTTT. Translating it yields CASSSGGAAFF. The chain couples TRBV7-9 to TRBJ1-1, with 8 bases matching TRBD1. This CDR3 is 11 amino acids long. Germline assignment: CDR1 SEHNR and CDR2 FQNEAQ (reference sequence). V lost 4 bases, J lost 11 bases, and 3 bases stayed unmatched.

Concerning this clone: A read error may account for a junction end that differs from germline. The chain couples TRBV14 to TRBJ1-2; unclear D gene. The CDR3 has 14 residues. Germline V gene lookup returns CDR1 SGHDN and CDR2 FVKESK. The CDR3 sequence is CTSSQDWAPYGYTF. CDR3 in DNA: TGTACCAGCAGCCAAGATTGGGCCCCCTATGGCTACACCTTC.